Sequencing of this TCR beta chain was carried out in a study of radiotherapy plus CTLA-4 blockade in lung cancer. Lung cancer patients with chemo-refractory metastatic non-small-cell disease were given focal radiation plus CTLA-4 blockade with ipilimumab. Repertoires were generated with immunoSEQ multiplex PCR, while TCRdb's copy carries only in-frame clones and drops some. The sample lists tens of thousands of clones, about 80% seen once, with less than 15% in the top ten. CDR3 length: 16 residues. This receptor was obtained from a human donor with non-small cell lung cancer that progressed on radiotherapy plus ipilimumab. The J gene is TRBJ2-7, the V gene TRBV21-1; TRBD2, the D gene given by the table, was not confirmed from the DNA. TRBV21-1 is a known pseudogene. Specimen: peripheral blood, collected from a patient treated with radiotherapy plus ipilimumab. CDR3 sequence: CASSKGKGRFSYEQYF. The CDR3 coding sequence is TGTGCCAGCAGCAAAGGTAAAGGGAGGTTCTCCTACGAGCAGTACTTC.